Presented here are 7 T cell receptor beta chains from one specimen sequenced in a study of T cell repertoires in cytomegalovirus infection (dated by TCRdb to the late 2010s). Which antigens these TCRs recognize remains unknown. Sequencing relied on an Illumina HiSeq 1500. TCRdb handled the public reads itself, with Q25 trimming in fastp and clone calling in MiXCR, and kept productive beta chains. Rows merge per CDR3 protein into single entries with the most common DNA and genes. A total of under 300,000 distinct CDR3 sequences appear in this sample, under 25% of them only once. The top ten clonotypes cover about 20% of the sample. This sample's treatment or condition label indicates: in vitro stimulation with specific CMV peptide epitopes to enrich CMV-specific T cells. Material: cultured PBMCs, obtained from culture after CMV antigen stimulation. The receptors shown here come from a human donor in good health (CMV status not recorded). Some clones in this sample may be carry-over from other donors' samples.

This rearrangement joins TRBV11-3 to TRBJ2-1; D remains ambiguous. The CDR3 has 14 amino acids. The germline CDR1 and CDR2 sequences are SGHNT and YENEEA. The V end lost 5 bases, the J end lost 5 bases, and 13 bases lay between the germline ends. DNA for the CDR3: TGTGCCAGCAGCATTCCCGGGTCTAACAATGAGCAGTTCTTC. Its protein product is CASSIPGSNNEQFF.

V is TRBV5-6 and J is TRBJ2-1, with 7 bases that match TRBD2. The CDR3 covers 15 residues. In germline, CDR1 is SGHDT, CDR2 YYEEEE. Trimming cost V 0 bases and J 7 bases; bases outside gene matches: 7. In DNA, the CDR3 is TGTGCCAGCAGCTTGGCGGGAGGATATGAAAATGAGCAGTTCTTC. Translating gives CASSLAGGYENEQFF.

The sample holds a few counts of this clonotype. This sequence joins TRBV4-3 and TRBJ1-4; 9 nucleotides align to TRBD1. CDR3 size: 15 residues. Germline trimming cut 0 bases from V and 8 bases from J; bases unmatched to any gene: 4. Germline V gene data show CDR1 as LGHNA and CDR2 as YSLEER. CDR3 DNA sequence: TGCGCCAGCAGCCAAGAGACAGGGGGTAGCGAAAAACTGTTTTTT. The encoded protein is CASSQETGGSEKLFF.

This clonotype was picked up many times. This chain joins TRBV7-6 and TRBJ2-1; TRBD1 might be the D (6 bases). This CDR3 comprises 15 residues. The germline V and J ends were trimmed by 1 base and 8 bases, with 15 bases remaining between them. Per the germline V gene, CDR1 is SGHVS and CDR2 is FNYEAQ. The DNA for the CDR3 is TGTGCCAGCAGCTTAGAATCATACAGGGTCGATGAGCAGTTCTTC. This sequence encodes CASSLESYRVDEQFF. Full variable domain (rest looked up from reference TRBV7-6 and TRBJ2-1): GAGVSQSPRYKVTKRGQDVALRCDPISGHVSLYWYRQALGQGPEFLTYFNYEAQQDKSGLPNDRFSAERPEGSISTLTIQRTEQRDSAMYRCASSLESYRVDEQFFGPGTRLTVL.

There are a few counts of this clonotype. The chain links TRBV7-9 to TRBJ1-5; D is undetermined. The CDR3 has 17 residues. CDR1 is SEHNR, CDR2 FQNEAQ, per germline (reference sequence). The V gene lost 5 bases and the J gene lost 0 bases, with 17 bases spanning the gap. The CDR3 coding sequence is TGTGCCAGCAGCCGGTGGCCGTCCGATTCTAGCAATCAGCCCCAGCATTTT. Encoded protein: CASSRWPSDSSNQPQHF.

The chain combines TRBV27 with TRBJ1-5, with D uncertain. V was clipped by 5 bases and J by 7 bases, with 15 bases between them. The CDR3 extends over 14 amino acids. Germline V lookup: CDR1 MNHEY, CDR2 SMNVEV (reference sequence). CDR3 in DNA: TGTGCCAGCAGTCCCCCCGGGGTGAGCCAGCCCCAGCATTTT. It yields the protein CASSPPGVSQPQHF.

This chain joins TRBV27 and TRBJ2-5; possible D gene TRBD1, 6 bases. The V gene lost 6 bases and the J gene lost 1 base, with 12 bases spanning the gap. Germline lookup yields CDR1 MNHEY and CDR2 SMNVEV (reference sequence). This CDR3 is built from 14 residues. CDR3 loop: CASSNRAAQETQYF. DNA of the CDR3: TGTGCCAGCAGCAACAGGGCCGCCCAAGAGACCCAGTACTTC.